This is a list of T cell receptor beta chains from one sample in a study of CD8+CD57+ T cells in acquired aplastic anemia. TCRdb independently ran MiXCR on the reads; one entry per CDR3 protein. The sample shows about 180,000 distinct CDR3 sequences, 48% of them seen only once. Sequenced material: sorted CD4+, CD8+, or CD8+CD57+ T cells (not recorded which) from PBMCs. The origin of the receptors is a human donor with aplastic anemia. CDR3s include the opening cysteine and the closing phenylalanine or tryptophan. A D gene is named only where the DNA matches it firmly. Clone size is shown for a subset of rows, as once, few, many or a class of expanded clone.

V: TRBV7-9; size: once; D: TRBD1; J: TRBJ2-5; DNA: TGTGCCAGCAGCTTACCCGGGACAGGGGAAGAGACCCAGTACTTC; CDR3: CASSLPGTGEETQYF
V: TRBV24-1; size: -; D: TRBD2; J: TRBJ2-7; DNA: TGTGCCACCAGTGGTTTACCCGGGACTAGCGGGGCGACCTACGAGCAGTACTTC; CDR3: CATSGLPGTSGATYEQYF
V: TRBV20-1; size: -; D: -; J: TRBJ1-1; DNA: TGCAGTGCTACATTTTTGGGGGCGACTGAAGCTTTCTTT; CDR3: CSATFLGATEAFF
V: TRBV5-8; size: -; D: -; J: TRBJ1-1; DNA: TGTGCCAGCAGCTTGAGAACAGTCAACACTGAAGCTCTCTTT; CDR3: CASSLRTVNTEALF
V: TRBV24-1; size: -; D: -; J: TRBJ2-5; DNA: TGTGCCACCAGTGCTGTGGGGGGTCAAGGGACCCAGTACTTC; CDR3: CATSAVGGQGTQYF
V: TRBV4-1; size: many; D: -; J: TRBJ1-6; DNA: TGCGCCAGCAGCCAAGAAGTAAATAATTCACCCCTCCACTTT; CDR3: CASSQEVNNSPLHF
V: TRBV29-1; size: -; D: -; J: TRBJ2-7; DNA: TGCAGCGCTATAGGACGGACTGGTCCTACGGAGCAGTACTTC; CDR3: CSAIGRTGPTEQYF
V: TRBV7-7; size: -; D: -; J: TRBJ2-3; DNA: TGTGCTAGCAGCTTAGGGGCAGGGTCAGATACGCAGTATTTT; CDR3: CASSLGAGSDTQYF
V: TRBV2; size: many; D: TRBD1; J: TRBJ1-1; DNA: TGTGCCAGCTCGGGGGACAGAGTTTACACTGAAGCTTTCTTT; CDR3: CASSGDRVYTEAFF
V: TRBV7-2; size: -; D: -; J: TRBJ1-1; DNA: TGTGCCAGCAGCGCCGAGACAGGATTGAACACTGAAGCTTTCTTT; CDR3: CASSAETGLNTEAFF
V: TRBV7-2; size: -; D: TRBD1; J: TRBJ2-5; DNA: TGTGCCAGCAGCTTAGCCTCCGGGACAGGATCGATGGAGACCCAGTACTTC; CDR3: CASSLASGTGSMETQYF
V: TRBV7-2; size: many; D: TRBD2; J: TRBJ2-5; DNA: TGTGCCAGCAGCAGAGGATGGACTAGCGGGAGTCTAGAGACCCAGTACTTC; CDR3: CASSRGWTSGSLETQYF
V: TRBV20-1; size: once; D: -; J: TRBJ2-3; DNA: TGCAGTGCTAACCTCGATACGCAGTATTTT; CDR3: CSANLDTQYF
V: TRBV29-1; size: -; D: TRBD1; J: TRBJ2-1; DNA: TGCAGCTCGCCGTTGGGACAGGGGGGGGAGCAGTTCTTC; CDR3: CSSPLGQGGEQFF
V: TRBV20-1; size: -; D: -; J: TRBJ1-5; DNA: TGCAGTGCTAGAGATTCCTCCGGGGACTGTCAGCCCCAGCATTTT; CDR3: CSARDSSGDCQPQHF
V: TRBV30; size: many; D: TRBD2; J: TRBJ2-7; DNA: TGTGCCTGGACTAGCGGGTTGTACGAGCAGTACTTC; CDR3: CAWTSGLYEQYF
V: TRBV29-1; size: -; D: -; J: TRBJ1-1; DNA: TGCAGCGTTGAACAGGGAATTAGCACTGAAGCTTTCTTT; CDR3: CSVEQGISTEAFF
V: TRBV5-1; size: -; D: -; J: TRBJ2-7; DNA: TGCGCCAGCAGCGGCCGGGACTCAGGGGTCCACGAGCAGTACTTC; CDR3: CASSGRDSGVHEQYF
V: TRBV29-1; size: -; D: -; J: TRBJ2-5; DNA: TGCAGCGTTGGCGGAGGAATCGTATGGCCCCCAACGGAGACCCAGTACTTC; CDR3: CSVGGGIVWPPTETQYF
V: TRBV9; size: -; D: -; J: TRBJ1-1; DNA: TGTGCCAGCAGCGTTTCCGGGAGCACTGAAGCTTTCTTT; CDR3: CASSVSGSTEAFF
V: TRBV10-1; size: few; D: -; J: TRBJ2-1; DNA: TGCGCCAGCAGTGGGGGATCGGGCTCCTACAATGAGCAGTTCTTC; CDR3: CASSGGSGSYNEQFF
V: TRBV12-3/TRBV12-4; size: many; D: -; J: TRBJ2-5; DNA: TGTGCCAGCTCGGCAGAAGAGACCCAGTACTTC; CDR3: CASSAEETQYF
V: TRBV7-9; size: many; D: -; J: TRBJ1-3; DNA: TGTGCCAGCAGCTTCGGCAGAGGGGGAAACACCATATATTTT; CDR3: CASSFGRGGNTIYF
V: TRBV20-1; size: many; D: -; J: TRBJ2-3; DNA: TGCAGTGCTAGAGATGGGCCCCTGATGGATACGCAGTATTTT; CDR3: CSARDGPLMDTQYF
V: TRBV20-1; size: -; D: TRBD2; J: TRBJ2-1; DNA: TGCAGTGCTAGAGTTCCGACTAGCATCTCCTACAATGAGCAGTTCTTC; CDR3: CSARVPTSISYNEQFF
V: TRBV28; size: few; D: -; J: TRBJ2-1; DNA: TGTGCCAGCCTAAACCTCAGTAATGAGCAGTTCTTC; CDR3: CASLNLSNEQFF
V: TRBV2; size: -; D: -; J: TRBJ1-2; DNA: TGTGCCAGCAGGAATACTAGCGGGAGTTATGGCTACACCTTC; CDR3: CASRNTSGSYGYTF
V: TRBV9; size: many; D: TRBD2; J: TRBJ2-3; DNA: TGTGCCAGCAGCGTTAGCGGGGGGACAGATACGCAGTATTTT; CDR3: CASSVSGGTDTQYF
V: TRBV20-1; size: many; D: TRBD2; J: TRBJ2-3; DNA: TGCAGTGCTAGAGATCTGTTAGCGGGAAAACGGAATACGCAGTATTTT; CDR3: CSARDLLAGKRNTQYF
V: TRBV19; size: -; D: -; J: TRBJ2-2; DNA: TGTGCCAGTAGTATGGGGCAGGGGAGCACCGGGGAGCTGTTTTTT; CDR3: CASSMGQGSTGELFF
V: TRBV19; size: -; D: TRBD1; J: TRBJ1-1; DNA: TGTGCCAGGACAGGGGGCCCTGAAGCTTTCTTT; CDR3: CARTGGPEAFF
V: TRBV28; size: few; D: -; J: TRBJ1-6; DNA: TGTGCCAGCAGTTTACCCTTGGAGTCCTATAATTCACCCCTCCACTTT; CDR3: CASSLPLESYNSPLHF
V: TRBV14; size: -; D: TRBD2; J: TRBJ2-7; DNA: TGTGCCAGCAGCCAAGTAGCGGGAGGGTCCTACGAGCAGTACTTC; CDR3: CASSQVAGGSYEQYF
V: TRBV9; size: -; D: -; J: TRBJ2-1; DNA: TGTGCCAGCAGCGGCGTAGCGGAAGAGTACAATGAGCAGTTCTTC; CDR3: CASSGVAEEYNEQFF
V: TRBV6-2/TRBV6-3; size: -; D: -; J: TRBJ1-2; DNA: TGTGCCAGCAGCTCGGGGCAGGTCGACATCTTC; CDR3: CASSSGQVDIF
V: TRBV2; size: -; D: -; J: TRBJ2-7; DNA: TGTGCCATCCGACTGGGACGTGCCTACGAGCAGTACTTC; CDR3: CAIRLGRAYEQYF
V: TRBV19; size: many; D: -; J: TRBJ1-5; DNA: TGTGCCAGTAGTATAGAGGGCAGGGAAGCTCAGCCCCAGCATTTT; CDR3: CASSIEGREAQPQHF
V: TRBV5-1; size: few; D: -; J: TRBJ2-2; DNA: TGCGCCAGCAGCTTGGGAGCGTCTAACACCGGGGAGCTGTTTTTT; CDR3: CASSLGASNTGELFF
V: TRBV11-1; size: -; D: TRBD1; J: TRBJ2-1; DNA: TGTGCCAGCAGCTCAGAACAGGGGGATGGCTACAATGAGCAGTTCTTC; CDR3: CASSSEQGDGYNEQFF
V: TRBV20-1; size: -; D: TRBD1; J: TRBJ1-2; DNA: TGCAGTGCTAGGATGACAGGGGGCGGCTATGGCTACACCTTC; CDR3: CSARMTGGGYGYTF
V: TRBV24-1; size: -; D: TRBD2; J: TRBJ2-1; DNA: TGTGCCACCAGTGATCCCGGGACTAGCGGGAGCACCTACAATGAGCAGTTCTTC; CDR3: CATSDPGTSGSTYNEQFF
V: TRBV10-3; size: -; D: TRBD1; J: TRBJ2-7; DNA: TGTGCCATCAGTGGACAGGGGGCCTACGAGCAGTACTTC; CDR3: CAISGQGAYEQYF
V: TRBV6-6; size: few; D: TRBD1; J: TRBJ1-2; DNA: TGTGCCAGCAGTTCAGGACCAGGGACAGGGGGAGGCTACACCTTC; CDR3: CASSSGPGTGGGYTF
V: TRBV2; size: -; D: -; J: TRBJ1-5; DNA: TGTGCCAGCAGTGAATCAGGGGTTCTGCGGCAGCCCCAGCATTTT; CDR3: CASSESGVLRQPQHF
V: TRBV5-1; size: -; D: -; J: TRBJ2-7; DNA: TGCGCCAGCAGCTCACAGGGATCGTCCTACGAGCAGTACTTC; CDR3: CASSSQGSSYEQYF
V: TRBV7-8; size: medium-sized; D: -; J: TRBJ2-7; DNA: TGTGCCAGCAGCTTAGCGGACTACGAGCAGTACTTC; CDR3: CASSLADYEQYF
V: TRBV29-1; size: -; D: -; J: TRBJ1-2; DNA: TGCAGCGTTCGCCCAGACTATGGCTACACCTTC; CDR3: CSVRPDYGYTF
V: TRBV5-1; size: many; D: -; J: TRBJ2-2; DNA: TGCGCCAGCAGAGGTGTAGGGGAGACCGGGGAGCTGTTTTTT; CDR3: CASRGVGETGELFF
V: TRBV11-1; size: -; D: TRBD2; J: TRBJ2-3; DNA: TGTGCCAGCGGACAACTAGCGTTGGGCACAGATACGCAGTATTTT; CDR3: CASGQLALGTDTQYF
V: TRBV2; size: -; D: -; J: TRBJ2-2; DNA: TGTGCCAGCAGCTGGCGTGGGCGGACCGGGGAGCTGTTTTTT; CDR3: CASSWRGRTGELFF
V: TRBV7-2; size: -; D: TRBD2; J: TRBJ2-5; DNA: TGTGCCAGCAGTGCTGGCGGGGGGGCATGGAAGACCCAGTACTTC; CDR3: CASSAGGGAWKTQYF
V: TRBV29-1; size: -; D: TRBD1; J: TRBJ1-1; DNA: TGCAGCGTTGAAGGGGACAGGGTCTCGAACACTGAAGCTTTCTTT; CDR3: CSVEGDRVSNTEAFF
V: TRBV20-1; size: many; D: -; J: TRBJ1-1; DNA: TGCAGTGCTAGCTCCGGGGACACTGAAGCTTTCTTT; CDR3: CSASSGDTEAFF
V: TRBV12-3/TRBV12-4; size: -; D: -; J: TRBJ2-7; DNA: TGTGCCAGCAGTCCAGACATGTACCGTTACGAGCAGTACTTC; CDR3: CASSPDMYRYEQYF